This TCR beta chain is from a study of blood T cells in healthy people across ages. Study-wide findings and caveats: Diversity of TCR beta per million T cells declined in a roughly linear way with age.

Germline CDR1 DFQATT, CDR2 SNEGSKA (reference sequence). Trimming took off 0 bases at V and 1 base at J, with 13 bases between the two ends. The CDR3 is 15 residues long. With respect to this clonotype: As yet, its antigen is unknown.

A second PCR, run for about 7 to 11 cycles, used a sample-barcoded 5' primer plus a J-beta primer mix. TCRdb reprocessed the 5' RACE reads via MiXCR and lists one record per CDR3 protein. The sample lists around 780,000 distinct CDR3 sequences; roughly 56% were seen once. The source material was blood. The TCR sequence derives from a man in his forties in good health. This chain joins TRBV20-1 and TRBJ2-7; perhaps TRBD2 as D (6 bases). The DNA of the CDR3 is TGCAGTGCTAGAGAGGGCGGGAAGGCGTCCTACGAGCAGTACTTC. Translation gives CSAREGGKASYEQYF.